This T cell receptor beta chain was sequenced during a study of T cells in Graves' hyperthyroidism and ophthalmopathy. Overall study: Before any treatment, at initial diagnosis, peripheral blood was collected. The study, taken as a whole, reports: Ophthalmopathy cases were set apart from stable hyperthyroidism by a 13 V-J model. Also found in blood were most expanded thyroid clonotypes above 0.001.

Ophthalmopathy cases met thresholds of Clinical Activity Score at least 3, NOSPECS grade at least 4 and duration under 3 months. What was amplified from RNA transcripts were TCR beta CDR3 regions. The HTBI primer set was used in a first-round RT-PCR of the TCR CDR3. MiXCR was run by TCRdb on the multiplex PCR reads, yielding one entry per CDR3 protein. In the table there are approximately 34,000 distinct CDR3 sequences, around half of which are singletons. The V gene's germline CDR1 is SGHNT and CDR2 YENEEA. The CDR3 length is 13 residues. Trimming stripped 1 base from V and 5 bases from J, with 8 bases between. This clonotype was seen many times. Its antigen remains unknown.

Sequenced sample: blood. The source of this sequence is a woman aged 40 to 50 with Graves' ophthalmopathy. The chain joins TRBV11-3 to TRBJ2-5; D possibly corresponds to TRBD2 (6 bases). The CDR3, as DNA: TGTGCCAGCAGCTTAGCTGGGGGGGAGACCCAGTACTTC. It codes for CASSLAGGETQYF.